The TCR beta chain under discussion was sequenced for a study of shared clonotypes between healthy human individuals. Study as a whole: Used for every donor were three CD4 naive, three CD4 memory, two CD8 naive and one CD8 memory plate.

The CDR3 is 13 amino acids. The V and J ends lost 3 bases and 4 bases respectively, with 7 bases between them. CDR1 and CDR2 (germline): MGHRA, YSYEKL. The method was immunoSEQ multiplex PCR; TCRdb's version includes in-frame clones alone and lacks a portion of them. The data show about 1.5 million clones, 96% seen once. Study-wide points: Read depth was anticipated to influence clonotype sharing among donors. It was the non-shared clonotypes that had lower generation probabilities than clonotypes shared by all four donors.

Details on this clone: The antigen is undetermined.

This clonotype was sampled from a man aged 30-40 years in good health. Sequencing was performed on naive CD4+ T cells sorted from blood. Sample subset: CD45RA+ positively selected. The gene calls are TRBV4-1 and TRBJ1-3; D is uncertain. DNA for the CDR3: TGCGCCAGCAGCCAGGCCCACGGAAACACCATATATTTT. This sequence encodes CASSQAHGNTIYF.